This is a list of T cell receptor beta chains from one sample in a study of T cell responses to AZD1222 COVID-19 vaccine. The method was immunoSEQ multiplex PCR; TCRdb's version includes in-frame clones alone and lacks a portion of them. The repertoire holds about 160,000 clones, with approximately 90% as singletons. Specimen: peripheral blood, collected 28 days after the second AZD1222 dose. Receptors originate from an adult who received the AZD1222 COVID-19 vaccine. The conserved cysteine and the conserved F or W are not part of the CDR3 here. A D gene is named only where the DNA matches it firmly.

V	J	D	CDR3
TRBV29-1	TRBJ1-4	NA	SVEAMGEKLF
TRBV3-1/TRBV3-2	TRBJ2-1	TRBD2	ASSQRGGRVDEQF
TRBV12-5	TRBJ1-2	NA	ASDPEGVGGYT
TRBV24-1	TRBJ2-2	NA	ATSDRDTSKNTGELF
TRBV7-9	TRBJ1-1	TRBD1	ASSLAQGERAF
TRBV18	TRBJ1-1	NA	ASSVTGRSSTEAF
TRBV18	TRBJ1-3	NA	ASSPTTIRVSGNTIY
TRBV6-5	TRBJ2-7	TRBD1	ASSLLDRGTYEQY
TRBV5-1	TRBJ1-1	TRBD1	ASSRGQLNTEAF
TRBV7-2	TRBJ2-1	NA	ASSPNSYNEQF
TRBV29-1	TRBJ2-1	NA	SGGYNEQF
TRBV18	TRBJ2-7	NA	ASSPPTGFGYEQY
TRBV29-1	TRBJ1-2	NA	SVDEGYGYT
TRBV2	TRBJ1-4	TRBD1	ASGDRGVEKLF
TRBV9	TRBJ2-7	NA	ASSSSYEQY
TRBV5-1	TRBJ1-1	NA	ASSPADFGVTEAF
TRBV6-1	TRBJ1-2	NA	ASSEAAGSYGGYT
TRBV18	TRBJ1-2	TRBD1	ASSLGTGGDYGYT
TRBV15	TRBJ2-2	NA	ATSRRRIGETGELF
TRBV7-2	TRBJ1-6	NA	ASSQIQGGSPLH
TRBV9	TRBJ2-3	TRBD2	ASSGLAGGRSGFPDTQY
TRBV19	TRBJ2-1	NA	ASTRGDEQF
TRBV9	TRBJ1-1	NA	ASSPRRTQSRTEAF
TRBV6-2/TRBV6-3	TRBJ2-1	TRBD2	ASSRGLEAYNEQF
TRBV6-1	TRBJ1-6	NA	ASSEARVGSPLH
TRBV5-6	TRBJ2-7	NA	ASSPDGGEPYYEQY
TRBV13	TRBJ2-3	TRBD1	ASSFRQGSTDTQY
TRBV5-4	TRBJ1-5	TRBD1	ASSLAGTGSDQPQH
TRBV15	TRBJ2-5	NA	ATSRVRETQY
TRBV27	TRBJ1-2	NA	ASSRDGIYT
TRBV6-5	TRBJ1-1	NA	ASSYGGGTEAF
TRBV12-3/TRBV12-4	TRBJ2-7	NA	APCRALSYEQY
TRBV3-1/TRBV3-2	TRBJ1-3	NA	ASSQGVVWADTSGNTIY
TRBV29-1	TRBJ2-5	NA	SVDRSQETQY
TRBV27	TRBJ2-3	TRBD2	ASSLFKRGPNTDTQY
TRBV7-2	TRBJ1-6	TRBD1	ASSLTRGRYSPLH
TRBV30	TRBJ1-2	TRBD1	AWSGIYRGLGGYT
TRBV12-3/TRBV12-4	TRBJ1-1	NA	ASSPTRGTEAF
TRBV27	TRBJ1-2	NA	ASSLQPGGGHT
TRBV2	TRBJ1-2	NA	AVSEGKNYGYT
TRBV14	TRBJ1-6	TRBD1	ASSQVQGVGNSPLH
TRBV6-6	TRBJ1-3	NA	ASHAGRGSGNTIY
TRBV6-5	TRBJ1-1	NA	ASSYSMNTEAF
TRBV7-6	TRBJ2-5	NA	ASSRPGGETQY
TRBV2	TRBJ1-2	NA	ASGTQGRSGYGYT
TRBV30	TRBJ1-5	TRBD1	AWSAGTEFNQPQH
TRBV28	TRBJ2-7	NA	ASSLFGVKYEQY
TRBV5-6	TRBJ1-2	NA	ASSSGTNYGYT